These T cell receptor beta chains were read from a single sample in a study of a mutant IDH1 vaccine in newly diagnosed glioma. The antigens these receptors bind are not known. Profiling relied on immunoSEQ multiplex PCR, and the TCRdb table lists in-frame clones only, not all of them. The sample consists of about 62,000 clones, about 91% of them appearing once. Here the sequenced sample was PBMCs, taken from a glioma patient whose treatment included an IDH1 peptide vaccine. The source is a man between 35 and 55 years old with glioma. CDR3s leave out the opening cysteine and the closing phenylalanine or tryptophan. The order of the fields is V gene, D gene, CDR3 length, clone size, J gene, CDR3 protein. A D gene is named only where the DNA matches it firmly. Size is omitted from some rows. Given values are once, few, many or a class for expanded clones.

TRBV7-8	.	13	.	TRBJ2-5	ASTTSEGGRQTQY
TRBV5-8	.	13	.	TRBJ2-4	ASSLGGKAKNIQY
TRBV5-1	.	12	.	TRBJ1-5	ASSLAPGGQPQH
TRBV6-5	.	12	.	TRBJ1-1	ASSYGVLQTEAF
TRBV5-1	TRBD1	11	.	TRBJ1-2	ASTRDRGYGYT
TRBV2	.	12	.	TRBJ1-3	ASRPGTTGNTIY
TRBV12-5	.	13	once	TRBJ1-1	ASGLVTGMGTEAF
TRBV4-2	.	13	once	TRBJ2-1	ASSQEGGVYNEQF
TRBV7-4	.	14	.	TRBJ2-1	ASSSSTSLGYNEQF
TRBV29-1	TRBD2	14	.	TRBJ2-2	SGGLAGGPGTGELF
TRBV2	.	13	.	TRBJ2-3	ASSPTGGGTDTQY
TRBV18	.	13	.	TRBJ1-1	ASSTGVNLNTEAF
TRBV30	TRBD2	14	.	TRBJ2-5	AWTGPHTGGVETQY
TRBV4-1	TRBD1	15	few	TRBJ2-2	ASSTPGQGANTGELF
TRBV9	.	13	.	TRBJ1-1	ASSLRTAENTEAF
TRBV7-6	.	13	.	TRBJ2-2	ASRRGTANTGELF